This T cell receptor (beta chain) was observed in a study of T cell clones after liver transplantation. The protocol was immunoSEQ multiplex PCR, while the TCRdb copy is restricted to in-frame clones and leaves out a portion. The table records more than 95,000 clones, about nine tenths of them present only once. Source: CD4+ T cells from blood, taken 12 months after liver transplant. The clonotype comes from a human patient who received a liver transplant. Some T cells may be graft donor cells.

In nucleotides, the CDR3 is TGCGCCAGCAGCTTGGATTCGGGAAGCTCCTACAATGAGCAGTTCTTC. Its protein product is CASSLDSGSSYNEQFF. The J gene is TRBJ2-1, the V gene TRBV5-1, with a tentative D call TRBD2 (5 bases). CDR3 length: 16 amino acids. Trimming cost V 0 bases and J 0 bases, with 10 bases left between them. The germline V gene encodes CDR1 SGHRS and CDR2 YFSETQ.